Following are 17 T cell receptor beta chains from one sample sequenced in a study of blood T cell repertoires in COVID-19. Clones were read by immunoSEQ multiplex PCR, and TCRdb kept only the in-frame ones, dropping some. The sample consists of some 97,000 clones, approximately 91% of them appearing once. What was sequenced was peripheral blood. All receptors derive from an older woman with acute or convalescent COVID-19.

This chain links TRBV6-6 with TRBJ2-1; 7 bases agree with TRBD2. V shed 7 bases, J shed 8 bases, and the junction held 11 bases outside the gene matches. The CDR3 consists of 14 residues. Germline values: CDR1 MNHNY, CDR2 SVGAGI (reference sequence). The CDR3 DNA sequence: TGTGCCAGCAACCCACTAGCGATCGGCGATGAGCAGTTCTTC. Translating it yields CASNPLAIGDEQFF.

V gene TRBV5-1 combines with J gene TRBJ1-2, with 7 positions matching TRBD1. Germline-derived CDR1 and CDR2 are SGHRS and YFSETQ. The CDR3 is 15 amino acids. The trim removed 2 bases at V and 4 bases at J, leaving 8 bases unmatched. CDR3 DNA: TGCGCCAGCAGCTTAGGACAGGTTCAGATCTATGGCTACACCTTC. Its translation: CASSLGQVQIYGYTF.

This chain uses TRBV7-9 with TRBJ1-2; 9 bases match TRBD1. V was pared by 5 bases and J by 1 base, with 8 bases of the junction left unmatched. Germline CDR1 SEHNR, CDR2 FQNEAQ (reference sequence). This CDR3 has 16 amino acids. The DNA for the CDR3 is TGTGCCAGCAGCGAACCAGGGACAGGGATTAACTATGGCTACACCTTC. It is translated as CASSEPGTGINYGYTF. The whole variable domain, remainder taken from reference TRBV7-9 and TRBJ1-2, is DTGVSQNPRHKITKRGQNVTFRCDPISEHNRLYWYRQTLGQGPEFLTYFQNEAQLEKSRLLSDRFSAERPKGSFSTLEIQRTEQGDSAMYLCASSEPGTGINYGYTFGSGTRLTVV.

V is TRBV3-1 (or the pseudogene TRBV3-2) and J is TRBJ1-3; D unclear. The CDR3 consists of 15 residues. Germline CDR1 reads LGHDT; CDR2 reads YNNKEL (reference sequence). Trimming shortened V by 2 bases and J by 3 bases, and 11 bases separated the two germline ends. The CDR3 protein is CASSQRSGIGNTIYF. The CDR3 bases are TGTGCCAGCAGCCAAAGGTCGGGGATTGGAAACACCATATATTTT.

V and J are TRBV10-3 and TRBJ2-2, with a possible D match to TRBD2 (6 bases). The CDR3 spans 14 residues. V lost 8 bases to trimming and J lost 5 bases, with 15 bases between them. The V gene's germline CDR1 is ENHRY and CDR2 SYGVKD. The CDR3 is CAIHPGAGTGELFF. In DNA, the CDR3 is TGTGCCATCCACCCGGGAGCAGGGACCGGGGAGCTGTTTTTT.

The chain carries TRBV5-1 and TRBJ2-1; possibly TRBD2 for D (5 bases). This CDR3 contains 15 residues. CDR1 and CDR2 from the germline V gene are SGHRS and YFSETQ. Trimming left V 4 bases short and J 4 bases short, with 15 bases between. The DNA for the CDR3 is TGCGCCAGCAGCACGGGCCCCGGCGGGTACAATGAGCAGTTCTTC. Translated: CASSTGPGGYNEQFF.

The chain links TRBV5-1 to TRBJ2-7; possible D gene TRBD2, 6 bases. Trimming shortened V by 1 base and J by 0 bases, and 11 bases separated the two germline ends. Germline values: CDR1 SGHRS, CDR2 YFSETQ. This CDR3 region has 15 residues. The CDR3 protein is CASSLTSPRSYEQYF. The CDR3 DNA follows: TGCGCCAGCAGCTTGACTAGCCCGCGCTCCTACGAGCAGTACTTC.

This clone was observed a handful of times. The V and J genes are TRBV5-1 and TRBJ1-4; D gene uncertain. Trimming took 0 bases from V and 4 from J, leaving 10 bases between them. Germline CDR1 reads SGHRS; CDR2 reads YFSETQ. This CDR3 has 15 amino acids. The CDR3 protein is CASSLGTGSNEKLFF. Here the CDR3 DNA reads TGCGCCAGCAGCTTGGGAACGGGAAGTAATGAAAAACTGTTTTTT.

The rearrangement links TRBV28 to TRBJ2-5; D might be TRBD2 (6 bases). V was shortened by 6 bases and J by 4 bases, with 18 bases between the two germline ends. CDR1 is MDHEN, CDR2 SYDVKM, per germline. The CDR3 has 15 residues. CDR3 region: CASSQGLLRRETQYF. CDR3 sequence (DNA): TGTGCCAGCAGCCAAGGACTATTAAGGAGAGAGACCCAGTACTTC.

The genes are TRBV5-5 and TRBJ2-1; 13 bases align to TRBD2. This CDR3 region has 16 residues. Trimming removed 5 bases from V and 4 bases from J; junction bases left unmatched: 6. Germline V lookup: CDR1 SGHKS, CDR2 YYEKEE (reference sequence). The CDR3 coding sequence is TGTGCCAGCAGGCCGCCGGGACTAGCGGGATACAATGAGCAGTTCTTC. As protein: CASRPPGLAGYNEQFF.

The chain joins TRBV6-1 to TRBJ1-6; 7 bases line up with TRBD1. V trimming: 1 base; J trimming: 10 bases; junction bases outside the gene matches: 7. Per the germline V gene, CDR1 is MNHNS and CDR2 is SASEGT. CDR3 length: 15 amino acids. The CDR3 DNA is TGTGCCAGCAGTGAAGAGATAGGGGGCCGATCACCCCTCCACTTT. This codes for CASSEEIGGRSPLHF.

The count of this clone is one. The rearrangement joins TRBV5-1 to TRBJ1-4; perhaps TRBD1 as D (5 bases). Trimming shortened V by 4 bases and J by 4 bases, and 14 bases separated the two germline ends. Germline V CDR1 and CDR2: SGHRS, YFSETQ. There are 15 residues in the CDR3. The CDR3 DNA is TGCGCCAGCAGCAAAGAGGACAAGAGTAATGAAAAACTGTTTTTT. It translates to CASSKEDKSNEKLFF. The whole variable domain, filled in from reference TRBV5-1 and TRBJ1-4, reads KAGVTQTPRYLIKTRGQQVTLSCSPISGHRSVSWYQQTPGQGLQFLFEYFSETQRNKGNFPGRFSGRQFSNSRSEMNVSTLELGDSALYLCASSKEDKSNEKLFFGSGTQLSVL.

V usage is TRBV10-1 and J usage is TRBJ2-2, with 9 bases matching TRBD2. The J segment lost 6 bases and the V segment lost 4 bases, leaving 9 bases of the junction unmatched. This CDR3 is 16 amino acids long. From germline, CDR1 is WNHNN and CDR2 SYGVQD (reference sequence). The CDR3 here is CASSVGAGGPPGELFF. The CDR3 DNA reads as TGCGCCAGCAGTGTTGGTGCGGGAGGGCCTCCCGGGGAGCTGTTTTTT.

A few counts support this clone. This chain links TRBV21-1 with TRBJ2-7; the table's D call, TRBD1, was not checked against the DNA. TRBV21-1 is flagged as a pseudogene. The CDR3 covers 17 residues. CDR3 sequence reads: CASSKTGGRGDSYEQYF. Written as DNA, the CDR3 is TGTGCCAGCAGCAAAACAGGGGGAAGGGGGGATTCCTACGAGCAGTACTTC.

The rearrangement uses TRBV2 and TRBJ2-1, with 12 bases that match TRBD2. The V segment lost 5 bases and the J segment 3 bases; nucleotides outside the gene matches: 5. The length of the CDR3 is 16 residues. Germline CDR1 and CDR2: SNHLY and FYNNEI. Here the CDR3 reads CASSPLTSGSYNEQFF. The CDR3 coding sequence is TGTGCCAGCAGTCCCTTGACTAGCGGGAGCTACAATGAGCAGTTCTTC.

The chain couples TRBV3-1 (or the pseudogene TRBV3-2) to TRBJ2-2; 14 bases agree with TRBD2. In germline, CDR1 is LGHDT, CDR2 YNNKEL (reference sequence). The V gene end was trimmed by 4 bases and the J gene end by 6 bases; junction bases not matched to a gene: 7. The CDR3 has 17 residues. CDR3 in amino acids: CASSPGTSGRPAGELFF. CDR3 DNA: TGTGCCAGCAGCCCCGGGACTAGCGGGAGACCGGCCGGGGAGCTGTTTTTT.

The gene calls are TRBV5-4 and TRBJ2-1; 9 nucleotides line up with TRBD2. Trimming took 4 bases from V and 4 from J; bases not matched to a gene: 9. The CDR3 extends over 16 amino acids. Germline V gene lookup returns CDR1 SGHNT and CDR2 YYREEE (reference sequence). The CDR3 here is CASSPPPSGAYNEQFF. CDR3 coding DNA: TGTGCCAGCAGCCCCCCCCCTAGCGGGGCTTACAATGAGCAGTTCTTC.